This T cell receptor (beta chain) came from a study of response to subunit inactivated influenza vaccine. Study-wide points: The authors put forward the suggestion that each seasonal influenza vaccination may bring in only a limited number of new T cells.

This clonotype appeared many times. Antigen unknown. TCRdb itself ran the RT-PCR reads through MiXCR, one entry per CDR3 protein. Here the sample spans about 780,000 distinct CDR3 sequences, about a fifth being singletons. Sequences were derived from PBMCs from blood, sampled roughly 5 days after vaccination. This clonotype originated in a man in his forties or fifties who received an inactivated influenza vaccine.

In DNA form, the CDR3 reads TGTGCCATCAGTCCCGACAGGGCACACGAGCAGTACTTC. Translation gives CAISPDRAHEQYF. The chain joins TRBV10-3 to TRBJ2-7; the match to TRBD1 covers 7 bases. The CDR3 runs 13 residues. Germline V lookup: CDR1 ENHRY, CDR2 SYGVKD. Unmatched junction bases numbered 6, after V lost 5 bases and J lost 5 bases.